The 20 T cell receptor beta chains in this list originate from one sample, sequenced in a study of monozygotic twins with cystic fibrosis (dated by TCRdb to about 2021). The receptor library was made with the immunoSEQ multiplex PCR assay. TCRdb obtained this table from immuneACCESS and retained in-frame rearrangements with V and J assigned. These tables miss some clones; where compared with another copy, unresolved V genes account for less than half of the shortfall, and the remainder is unexplained. The sample records tens of thousands of clones, 96% of which are singletons. The ten largest account for 2.7% of the sample. Sequencing was carried out using blood. The receptor set was obtained from a girl aged 2 to 9 with cystic fibrosis.

The chain recombines TRBV5-6 with TRBJ2-7; 7 bases agree with TRBD1. This CDR3 contains 14 residues. Germline V CDR1 and CDR2: SGHDT, YYEEEE. Trimming took 1 base from V and 0 from J; bases not matched to a gene: 1. CDR3 sequence reads: CASSLKGASYEQYF. The CDR3, as DNA: TGTGCCAGCAGCTTGAAGGGGGCCTCCTACGAGCAGTACTTC.

The chain has TRBV30 and TRBJ1-5, with D perhaps matching TRBD1 (5 bases). The CDR3 sequence is 13 residues long. V shed 2 bases and J shed 4 bases, with 9 bases lying between them. The germline V gene has CDR1 GTSNPN and CDR2 SVGIG (reference sequence). The CDR3 here is CAWSRDPNQPQHF. The CDR3 bases are TGTGCCTGGAGTCGGGACCCAAATCAGCCCCAGCATTTT. The full variable domain, completed using reference TRBV30 and TRBJ1-5, is SQTIHQWPATLVQPVGSPLSLECTVEGTSNPNLYWYRQAAGRGLQLLFYSVGIGQISSEVPQNLSASRPQDRQFILSSKKLLLSDSGFYLCAWSRDPNQPQHFGDGTRLSIL.

The chain uses TRBV4-1 and TRBJ2-1; perhaps TRBD2 as D (5 bases). The CDR3 has 17 amino acids. V lost 3 bases and J 0 bases, leaving 15 bases between the germline ends. Germline CDR1 MGHRA, CDR2 YSYEKL. CDR3 amino acids: CASSHPRTGSSYNEQFF. DNA for the CDR3: TGCGCCAGCAGCCATCCACGGACTGGGAGCTCCTACAATGAGCAGTTCTTC.

The chain employs TRBV6-4 and TRBJ2-1; TRBD1 aligns across 7 bases. Germline CDR1 MRHNA, CDR2 SNTAGT. V gave up 3 bases and J gave up 0 bases; unmatched junction bases: 5. The CDR3 is made up of 16 amino acids. The CDR3 sequence: CASSEWGTDSYNEQFF. For the CDR3, the DNA is TGTGCCAGCAGTGAATGGGGGACAGACTCCTACAATGAGCAGTTCTTC.

As regards this clone: Other nucleotide sequences from this sample produce the same CDR3. This rearrangement joins TRBV30 to TRBJ1-1, with 8 bases matching TRBD1. This CDR3 has 12 residues. Trimming cost V 7 bases and J 1 base; bases outside gene matches: 2. Germline V gene lookup returns CDR1 GTSNPN and CDR2 SVGIG (reference sequence). CDR3 bases: TGTGCCTCGACAGGGGCGAACACTGAAGCTTTCTTT. This gives the protein CASTGANTEAFF.

The genes are TRBV2 and TRBJ1-5, with D unclear. Germline lookup yields CDR1 SNHLY and CDR2 FYNNEI. Trimming shortened V by 5 bases and J by 2 bases, and 7 bases separated the two germline ends. The CDR3 covers 13 residues. CDR3 region: CASSTEGNQPQHF. The CDR3 coding sequence is TGTGCCAGCAGTACAGAAGGCAATCAGCCCCAGCATTTT.

The chain uses TRBV19 and TRBJ1-5, with D hard to call. The CDR3 covers 15 residues. Deletions cut 4 bases from V and 1 base from J, with 11 bases between. Germline assignment: CDR1 LNHDA and CDR2 SQIVND (reference sequence). CDR3 in amino acids: CASSTTGRSNQPQHF. The CDR3 DNA reads as TGTGCCAGTAGTACCACGGGGAGGAGCAATCAGCCCCAGCATTTT.

In the case of this clone: Other DNA sequences in the same sample also yield this CDR3. The chain combines TRBV6-4 with TRBJ2-3; the match to TRBD2 covers 9 bases. After removal of 3 bases from V and 2 bases from J, the junction contained 3 bases not matched to a gene. The CDR3 length is 15 residues. Germline-derived CDR1 and CDR2 are MRHNA and SNTAGT. CDR3 coding DNA: TGTGCCAGCAGTGAAGGCGGGAGGGCCACAGATACGCAGTATTTT. It is translated as CASSEGGRATDTQYF.

The chain couples TRBV19 to TRBJ1-1; 8 nucleotides line up with TRBD1. V dropped 2 bases and J dropped 1; count of bases not matched to a gene: 0. CDR1 and CDR2 from the germline V gene are LNHDA and SQIVND (reference sequence). There are 14 residues in the CDR3. Here the CDR3 reads CASSIQGANTEAFF. The CDR3 nucleotides are TGTGCCAGTAGTATACAGGGGGCGAACACTGAAGCTTTCTTT. The full variable domain, its missing parts supplied by reference TRBV19 and TRBJ1-1, is DGGITQSPKYLFRKEGQNVTLSCEQNLNHDAMYWYRQDPGQGLRLIYYSQIVNDFQKGDIAEGYSVSREKKESFPLTVTSAQKNPTAFYLCASSIQGANTEAFFGQGTRLTVV.

This chain links TRBV5-6 with TRBJ1-4, with D possibly being TRBD1 (6 bases). Trimming stripped 0 bases from V and 8 bases from J, with 8 bases between. This CDR3 spans 13 amino acids. CDR1 and CDR2 (germline): SGHDT, YYEEEE. DNA of the CDR3: TGTGCCAGCAGCTTGGGCAGGGGCGAAAAACTGTTTTTT. This translates into CASSLGRGEKLFF.

The chain recombines TRBV11-1 with TRBJ1-2, with 9 bases lining up with TRBD1. Germline V gene lookup returns CDR1 SGHAT and CDR2 FQDESV (reference sequence). With 4 bases clipped from V and 8 bases from J, the junction kept 11 bases outside the gene matches. The CDR3 sequence is 15 residues long. CDR3 sequence (DNA): TGTGCCAGCAGCTGGGGGACAGGGAAAGCGTACGGCTACACCTTC. Translation gives CASSWGTGKAYGYTF. The complete variable domain, with remaining parts taken from reference TRBV11-1 and TRBJ1-2, reads EAEVAQSPRYKITEKSQAVAFWCDPISGHATLYWYRQILGQGPELLVQFQDESVVDDSQLPKDRFSAERLKGVDSTLKIQPAELGDSAMYLCASSWGTGKAYGYTFGSGTRLTVV.

The chain joins TRBV7-2 to TRBJ2-7; 7 nucleotides agree with TRBD2. There are 16 residues in the CDR3. V lost 0 bases and J lost 2; bases outside the gene matches: 7. CDR1 is SGHTA and CDR2 is FQGNSA in the germline V gene. The chain's CDR3 is CASSLAAREWAYEQYF. The CDR3 DNA reads as TGTGCCAGCAGCTTAGCGGCGCGGGAGTGGGCCTACGAGCAGTACTTC.

DNA for the CDR3: TGTGCCAGCACCCTCCAGGGGTGGACAGTAAATGAGCAGTTCTTC. Translating gives CASTLQGWTVNEQFF. This chain uses TRBV25-1 with TRBJ2-1, with D perhaps matching TRBD1 (6 bases). Germline V gene data show CDR1 as MGHDK and CDR2 as SYGVNS. V was shortened by 7 bases and J by 7 bases, with 20 bases between the two germline ends. CDR3 length: 15 amino acids.

V is TRBV5-6 and J is TRBJ1-2, with TRBD1 identical over 9 bases. This CDR3 has 15 amino acids. Germline assignment: CDR1 SGHDT and CDR2 YYEEEE. V lost 3 bases and J lost 4; bases outside the gene matches: 7. CDR3 region: CASSYRGTGIYGYTF. In DNA, the CDR3 is TGTGCCAGCAGCTACAGGGGGACAGGGATCTATGGCTACACCTTC.

The V and J genes are TRBV19 and TRBJ1-2; tentative D call: TRBD1 (6 bases). Between the trimmed V and J ends, which lost 7 bases and 4 bases, there was a span of 13 bases. The CDR3 is made up of 13 amino acids. Germline V gives CDR1 LNHDA, CDR2 SQIVND (reference sequence). CDR3 in amino acids: CASNYREGYGYTF. The CDR3 coding sequence is TGTGCCAGTAATTACAGGGAAGGCTATGGCTACACCTTC. Drawing the rest from reference TRBV19 and TRBJ1-2, the complete variable domain is DGGITQSPKYLFRKEGQNVTLSCEQNLNHDAMYWYRQDPGQGLRLIYYSQIVNDFQKGDIAEGYSVSREKKESFPLTVTSAQKNPTAFYLCASNYREGYGYTFGSGTRLTVV.

The rearrangement joins TRBV27 to TRBJ1-4; no firm D call. Trimming cost V 3 bases and J 8 bases, with 10 bases left between them. CDR1 and CDR2 (germline): MNHEY, SMNVEV (reference sequence). CDR3 length: 13 residues. The CDR3 is CASSFIGLEKLFF. CDR3 nucleotide sequence: TGTGCCAGCAGTTTTATCGGGTTGGAAAAACTGTTTTTT.

The chain couples TRBV9 to TRBJ2-3, with TRBD2 matching over 7 bases. CDR1 is SGDLS, CDR2 YYNGEE, per germline. Trimming took 3 bases from V and 0 from J; bases not matched to a gene: 13. The CDR3 is 18 residues long. Here the CDR3 reads CASSDGERDPTSTDTQYF. For the CDR3, the DNA is TGTGCCAGCAGCGACGGGGAGCGGGACCCTACTAGCACAGATACGCAGTATTTT. The whole variable domain, remainder taken from reference TRBV9 and TRBJ2-3, is DSGVTQTPKHLITATGQRVTLRCSPRSGDLSVYWYQQSLDQGLQFLIQYYNGEERAKGNILERFSAQQFPDLHSELNLSSLELGDSALYFCASSDGERDPTSTDTQYFGPGTRLTVL.

The V gene is TRBV27, the J gene TRBJ2-3, with D possibly matching TRBD1 (5 bases). The CDR3 is 13 amino acids. V was pared by 2 bases and J by 4 bases, with 7 bases between. CDR1 is MNHEY, CDR2 SMNVEV, per germline (reference sequence). The CDR3 spells CASSLLGPDTQYF. For the CDR3, the DNA is TGTGCCAGCAGTTTACTGGGGCCAGATACGCAGTATTTT.

The V gene is TRBV5-5, the J gene TRBJ2-7; 8 bases are a match to TRBD1. Per germline, CDR1 SGHKS and CDR2 YYEKEE (reference sequence). CDR3 size: 16 residues. J lost 1 base, V lost 3 bases, and 9 bases had no gene match. For the CDR3, the DNA is TGTGCCAGCAGCTGGAACCGGGACAGGTTATCCTACGAGCAGTACTTC. Residues: CASSWNRDRLSYEQYF. Full variable domain (rest looked up from reference TRBV5-5 and TRBJ2-7): DAGVTQSPTHLIKTRGQQVTLRCSPISGHKSVSWYQQVLGQGPQFIFQYYEKEERGRGNFPDRFSARQFPNYSSELNVNALLLGDSALYLCASSWNRDRLSYEQYFGPGTRLTVT.

This clone was seen only once. The rearrangement uses TRBV9 and TRBJ2-7; 8 positions agree with TRBD2. V was clipped by 4 bases and J by 6 bases; unmatched bases: 15. This CDR3 comprises 16 residues. The germline gives CDR1 SGDLS, CDR2 YYNGEE. DNA of the CDR3: TGTGCCAGCAGCCGGGCTTTATCGGGGGGGCCGGGCGAGCAGTACTTC. Encoded protein: CASSRALSGGPGEQYF. Complete variable domain (other parts from reference TRBV9 and TRBJ2-7): DSGVTQTPKHLITATGQRVTLRCSPRSGDLSVYWYQQSLDQGLQFLIQYYNGEERAKGNILERFSAQQFPDLHSELNLSSLELGDSALYFCASSRALSGGPGEQYFGPGTRLTVT.